The T cell receptor (beta chain) under discussion was sequenced for a study of T cell responses to AZD1222 COVID-19 vaccine. Overall study findings and caveats: Donors were largely white British and mainly female; clonal diversity was possibly underestimated. Spike-specific TCR breadth rose after two AZD1222 doses, and depth rose as well. Close to half of spike-specific TCRs reportedly recognize unmutated variant regions. Baseline seropositivity characterized only 5 to 7 AZD1222 recipients.

Trimming removed 0 bases from V and 9 bases from J; junction bases left unmatched: 5. This CDR3 comprises 15 residues. Germline values: CDR1 KGHSH, CDR2 LQKENI. On this clone itself: Antigen unknown. Other DNA variants within this sample encode the same CDR3.

Clones were sequenced by immunoSEQ multiplex PCR, and TCRdb holds only the in-frame ones, with some missing. The sample has about 130,000 clones, 80% to 90% seen once. The clonotype originates from an adult who received the AZD1222 COVID-19 vaccine. Source: peripheral blood, taken 28 days after the second AZD1222 dose. The chain has TRBV18 and TRBJ1-6; the match to TRBD1 covers 7 bases. The CDR3 sequence is CASSPPGQGGSPLHF. The CDR3, as DNA: TGTGCCAGCTCACCACCGGGTCAGGGGGGTTCACCCCTCCACTTT.